These 14 T cell receptor beta chains were all obtained from the same sample, sequenced in a study of blood T cell repertoires in COVID-19. Here immunoSEQ multiplex PCR was the method, and the copy in TCRdb shows in-frame clones only, minus some. The data contain roughly 220,000 clones, roughly 84% of them seen just once; the ten biggest clones take up just under 20%. The sample taken for sequencing was peripheral blood. The source is a man younger than 45 with active or convalescent COVID-19.

The V and J genes are TRBV5-8 and TRBJ1-4, with TRBD1 identical over 7 bases. The CDR3 has 15 residues. CDR1 and CDR2 (germline): SGHTS, YDEGEE. Trimming removed 4 bases from V and 4 bases from J; junction bases left unmatched: 7. DNA for the CDR3: TGTGCCAGCAGCGCGGCGGGACAGTTTAATGAAAAACTGTTTTTT. Translated, it gives CASSAAGQFNEKLFF.

This chain connects TRBV5-1 to TRBJ2-7; TRBD2 agrees at 8 bases. Trimming at V came to 5 bases and at J to 2 bases, leaving 3 bases not matched to a gene. The CDR3 extends over 13 amino acids. CDR1 is SGHRS, CDR2 YFSETQ, per germline. The CDR3 DNA is TGCGCCAGCAGACCGGGACTAGCCTACGAGCAGTACTTC. Protein sequence: CASRPGLAYEQYF.

The CDR3 sequence is CASSFDSYEQYF. The CDR3 DNA reads as TGTGCCAGCAGTTTTGACAGCTACGAGCAGTACTTC. The chain links TRBV12-3 or TRBV12-4 to TRBJ2-7, with D maybe TRBD1 (5 bases). The CDR3 loop spans 12 amino acids. V lost 3 bases to trimming and J lost 3 bases, with 6 bases between them.

As to this clone: One junction end disagrees with the germline gene, perhaps due to a read error. CDR3: CASSQGPSGTQHF. CDR3 nucleotide sequence: TGTGCTAGCAGCCAAGGACCCTCCGGGACCCAGCATTTT. This rearrangement joins TRBV7-7 to TRBJ1-5, with D uncertain. The germline gives CDR1 SSHAT, CDR2 FNYEAQ (reference sequence). The CDR3 covers 13 residues.

This chain uses TRBV4-3 with TRBJ1-5; D remains ambiguous. The CDR3 totals 14 residues. Germline V lookup: CDR1 LGHNA, CDR2 YSLEER. V was clipped by 2 bases and J by 3 bases, with 8 bases between them. The CDR3 coding sequence is TGCGCCAGCAGCCAAAGCTATTACAATCAGCCCCAGCATTTT. Encoded protein: CASSQSYYNQPQHF.

This clone was detected ten times or more. The rearrangement joins TRBV6-5 to TRBJ2-2, with 9 bases lining up with TRBD1. This CDR3 has 15 amino acids. Germline V gene lookup returns CDR1 MNHEY and CDR2 SVGAGI. V was pared by 2 bases and J by 4 bases, with 2 bases of the junction left unmatched. The CDR3 is CASSYGTGLTGELFF. The CDR3 nucleotides read TGTGCCAGCAGTTACGGGACAGGGCTCACCGGGGAGCTGTTTTTT.

Regarding this clone: The junction departs from the called germline gene at one end, perhaps through a read error. CDR3 protein: CASSLGGGPLTDTQYF. In nucleotides, the CDR3 is TGTGCTAGCAGCTTGGGTGGCGGGCCCCTCACAGATACGCAGTATTTT. J is TRBJ2-3 and V is TRBV7-7; D might be TRBD2 (5 bases). Germline V gene lookup returns CDR1 SSHAT and CDR2 FNYEAQ (reference sequence). There are 16 residues in the CDR3.

The chain joins TRBV3-1 (or the pseudogene TRBV3-2) to TRBJ2-1; 9 bases map to TRBD1. From germline, CDR1 is LGHDT and CDR2 YNNKEL (reference sequence). V trimming: 1 base; J trimming: 6 bases; junction bases outside the gene matches: 7. The CDR3 has 16 amino acids. The DNA of the CDR3 is TGTGCCAGCAGCCAAGCTGGGGACAGGGTGTCCAATGAGCAGTTCTTC. This gives the protein CASSQAGDRVSNEQFF.

This clone was counted between two and nine times. This chain connects TRBV2 to TRBJ1-5; D remains ambiguous. The CDR3 length is 13 residues. V was shortened by 10 bases and J by 7 bases, with 17 bases between the two germline ends. Germline V gene sequence: CDR1 SNHLY, CDR2 FYNNEI. In DNA, the CDR3 is TGTGCCACCACTCCCGATTCGGGACAGCCCCAGCATTTT. Protein sequence: CATTPDSGQPQHF.

The gene calls are TRBV5-4 and TRBJ2-3; weak D call: TRBD1 (6 bases). V was pared by 5 bases and J by 0 bases, with 16 bases between. The V gene's germline CDR1 is SGHNT and CDR2 YYREEE (reference sequence). The CDR3 extends over 16 amino acids. CDR3 coding DNA: TGTGCCAGCAGACCGAACAGGGTGACGAGCACAGATACGCAGTATTTT. Amino acid sequence: CASRPNRVTSTDTQYF.

The chain is built from TRBV4-3 and TRBJ2-7, with 7 bases lining up with TRBD2. CDR1 is LGHNA, CDR2 YSLEER, per germline. Trimming took 1 base from V and 5 from J; bases not matched to a gene: 8. The CDR3 spans 15 residues. CDR3 nucleotide sequence: TGCGCCAGCAGCCAAGGAAGCGGGGTTTCGGACGAGCAGTACTTC. This codes for CASSQGSGVSDEQYF.

In its sample, this clone was seen a few times. The rearrangement joins TRBV5-1 to TRBJ2-7, with TRBD1 matching over 7 bases. There are 13 residues in the CDR3. Germline V lookup: CDR1 SGHRS, CDR2 YFSETQ. V trimming: 3 bases; J trimming: 3 bases; junction bases outside the gene matches: 3. In DNA, the CDR3 is TGCGCCAGCAGCTCGCAGGGGGTCTACGAGCAGTACTTC. This codes for CASSSQGVYEQYF.

This chain connects TRBV7-9 to TRBJ2-1; TRBD1 matches at 8 bases. V lost 5 bases to trimming and J lost 7 bases; unmatched junction nucleotides: 7. This CDR3 comprises 14 residues. Germline values: CDR1 SEHNR, CDR2 FQNEAQ (reference sequence). The CDR3 loop reads CASSAWTGWNEQFF. Here the CDR3 DNA reads TGTGCCAGCAGCGCCTGGACAGGGTGGAATGAGCAGTTCTTC.

This chain connects TRBV18 to TRBJ2-7; perhaps TRBD2 as D (6 bases). Germline V lookup: CDR1 KGHSH, CDR2 LQKENI. V was shortened by 5 bases and J by 4 bases, with 15 bases between the two germline ends. The CDR3 length is 14 residues. CDR3 residues: CASSGQTGAYEQYF. The CDR3 bases are TGTGCCAGCTCAGGGCAAACGGGAGCATACGAGCAGTACTTC.